This section outlines one TCR beta chain sequence together with its context. Antigen: not known. With 1 base clipped from V and 5 bases from J, the junction kept 11 bases outside the gene matches. CDR1 DFQATT and CDR2 SNEGSKA come from the germline V gene (reference sequence). The CDR3 spans 16 residues. From blood, roughly 220-550 ng of genomic DNA served as TRB template. The record originates from a study of T and B cells in COVID-19 patients. Overall study: Blood was sampled from COVID-19 patients who were either actively infected or recovered. Critical illness requiring mechanical ventilation or extracorporeal membrane oxygenation affected 12 of 20 active-infection patients. Findings of the study overall: Patients with COVID-19 reportedly showed strongly skewed T cell receptor beta variable and joining gene usage. At recovery TRB diversity and richness exceeded healthy donors, after highly clonal active COVID-19 repertoires.

TRB rearrangements were amplified by multiplex PCR with BIOMED2 TRB-A/B primers. MiXCR, run by TCRdb on the multiplex PCR reads, gives a single entry per CDR3 protein. The sample carries tens of thousands of distinct CDR3 sequences, around 30% recorded once. Input material: blood. This chain joins TRBV20-1 and TRBJ2-5; 9 bases agree with TRBD2. This TCR came from a human donor who had recovered from COVID-19. CDR3 in amino acids: CSARGPLAGGPETQYF. The CDR3, as DNA: TGCAGTGCTAGAGGACCTTTGGCGGGGGGGCCTGAGACCCAGTACTTC.